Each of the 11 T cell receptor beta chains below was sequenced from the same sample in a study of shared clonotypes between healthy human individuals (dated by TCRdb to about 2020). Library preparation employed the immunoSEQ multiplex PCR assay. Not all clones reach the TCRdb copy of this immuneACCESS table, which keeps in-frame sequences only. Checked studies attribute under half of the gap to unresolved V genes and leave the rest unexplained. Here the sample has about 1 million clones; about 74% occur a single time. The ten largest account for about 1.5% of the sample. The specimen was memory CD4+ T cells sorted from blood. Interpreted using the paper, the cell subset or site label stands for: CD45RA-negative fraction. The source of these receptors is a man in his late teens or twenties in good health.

As DNA, the CDR3 is TGTGCCAGCAGCTTAGCCGTCTCGAGGGCAGATACGCAGTATTTT. It is translated as CASSLAVSRADTQYF. The V gene is TRBV11-2, the J gene TRBJ2-3; tentatively, D is TRBD2 (5 bases). This CDR3 comprises 15 residues. Germline values: CDR1 SGHAT, CDR2 FQNNGV. Trimming took 1 base from V and 4 from J, leaving 12 bases between them.

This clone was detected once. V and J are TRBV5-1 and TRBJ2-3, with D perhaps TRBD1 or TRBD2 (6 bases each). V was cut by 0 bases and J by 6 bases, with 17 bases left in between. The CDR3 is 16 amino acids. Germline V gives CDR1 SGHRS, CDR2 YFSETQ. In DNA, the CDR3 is TGCGCCAGCAGCTTGGACCGTGGGGGGCAGTCTGATACGCAGTATTTT. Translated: CASSLDRGGQSDTQYF. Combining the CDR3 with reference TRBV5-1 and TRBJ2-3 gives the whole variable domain KAGVTQTPRYLIKTRGQQVTLSCSPISGHRSVSWYQQTPGQGLQFLFEYFSETQRNKGNFPGRFSGRQFSNSRSEMNVSTLELGDSALYLCASSLDRGGQSDTQYFGPGTRLTVL.

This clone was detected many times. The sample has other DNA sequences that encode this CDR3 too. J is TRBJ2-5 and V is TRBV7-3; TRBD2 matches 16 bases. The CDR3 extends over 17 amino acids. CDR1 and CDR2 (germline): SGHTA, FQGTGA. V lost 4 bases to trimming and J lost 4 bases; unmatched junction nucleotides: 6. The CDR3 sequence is CASSSGTSGGAPETQYF. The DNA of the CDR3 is TGTGCCAGCAGCTCCGGGACTAGCGGGGGGGCCCCAGAGACCCAGTACTTC.

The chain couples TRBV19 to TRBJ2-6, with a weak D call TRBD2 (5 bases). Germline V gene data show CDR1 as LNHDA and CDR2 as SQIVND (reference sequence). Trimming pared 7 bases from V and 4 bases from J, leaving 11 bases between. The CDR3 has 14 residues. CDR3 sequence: CASTSRAGANVLTF. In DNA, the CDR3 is TGTGCCAGTACTAGCCGGGCCGGGGCCAACGTCCTGACTTTC.

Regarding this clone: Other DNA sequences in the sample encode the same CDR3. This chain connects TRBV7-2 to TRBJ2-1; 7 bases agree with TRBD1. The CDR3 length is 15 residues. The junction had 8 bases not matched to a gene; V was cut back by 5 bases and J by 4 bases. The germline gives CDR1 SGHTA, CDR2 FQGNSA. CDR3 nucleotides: TGTGCCAGCAGCCTTGCAAGGGGGCCATACAATGAGCAGTTCTTC. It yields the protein CASSLARGPYNEQFF.

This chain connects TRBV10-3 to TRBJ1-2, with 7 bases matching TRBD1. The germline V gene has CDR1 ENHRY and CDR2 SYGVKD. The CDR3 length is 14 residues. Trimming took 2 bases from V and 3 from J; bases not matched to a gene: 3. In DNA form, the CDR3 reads TGTGCCATCAGTGAGCCCGACAGGGACTATGGCTACACCTTC. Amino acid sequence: CAISEPDRDYGYTF.

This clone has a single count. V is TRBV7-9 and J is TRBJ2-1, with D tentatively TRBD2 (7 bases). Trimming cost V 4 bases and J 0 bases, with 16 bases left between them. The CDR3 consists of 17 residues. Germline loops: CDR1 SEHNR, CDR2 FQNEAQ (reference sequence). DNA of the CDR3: TGTGCCAGCAGCTCCAGGGGAGGGACCTTCTCCTACAATGAGCAGTTCTTC. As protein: CASSSRGGTFSYNEQFF.

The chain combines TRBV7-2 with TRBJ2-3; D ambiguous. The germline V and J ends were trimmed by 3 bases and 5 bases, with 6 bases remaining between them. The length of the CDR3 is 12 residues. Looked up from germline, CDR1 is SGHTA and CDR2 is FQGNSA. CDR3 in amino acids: CASSFDLDTQYF. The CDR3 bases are TGTGCCAGCAGCTTCGACTTAGATACGCAGTATTTT.

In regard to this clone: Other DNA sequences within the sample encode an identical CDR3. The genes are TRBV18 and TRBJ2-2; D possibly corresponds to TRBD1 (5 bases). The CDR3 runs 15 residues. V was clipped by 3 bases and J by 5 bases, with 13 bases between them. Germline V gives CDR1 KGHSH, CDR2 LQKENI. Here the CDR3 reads CASSPRQGETGELFF. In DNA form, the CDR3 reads TGTGCCAGCTCACCGCGGCAGGGTGAAACCGGGGAGCTGTTTTTT.

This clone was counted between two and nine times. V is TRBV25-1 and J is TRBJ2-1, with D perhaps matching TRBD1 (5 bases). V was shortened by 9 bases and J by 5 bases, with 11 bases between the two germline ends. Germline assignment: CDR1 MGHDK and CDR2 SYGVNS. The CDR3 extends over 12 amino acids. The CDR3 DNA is TGTGCCAGTAGACAGAGAAACAATGAGCAGTTCTTC. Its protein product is CASRQRNNEQFF. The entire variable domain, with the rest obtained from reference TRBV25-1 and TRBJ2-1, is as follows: EADIYQTPRYLVIGTGKKITLECSQTMGHDKMYWYQQDPGMELHLIHYSYGVNSTEKGDLSSESTVSRIRTEHFPLTLESARPSHTSQYLCASRQRNNEQFFGPGTRLTVL.

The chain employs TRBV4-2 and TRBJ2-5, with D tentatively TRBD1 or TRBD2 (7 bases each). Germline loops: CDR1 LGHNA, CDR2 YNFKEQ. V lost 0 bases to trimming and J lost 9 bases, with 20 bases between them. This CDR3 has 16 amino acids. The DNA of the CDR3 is TGTGCCAGCAGCCAAGATTGGGGACCACAGGGGAGGGCCCAGTACTTC. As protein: CASSQDWGPQGRAQYF.